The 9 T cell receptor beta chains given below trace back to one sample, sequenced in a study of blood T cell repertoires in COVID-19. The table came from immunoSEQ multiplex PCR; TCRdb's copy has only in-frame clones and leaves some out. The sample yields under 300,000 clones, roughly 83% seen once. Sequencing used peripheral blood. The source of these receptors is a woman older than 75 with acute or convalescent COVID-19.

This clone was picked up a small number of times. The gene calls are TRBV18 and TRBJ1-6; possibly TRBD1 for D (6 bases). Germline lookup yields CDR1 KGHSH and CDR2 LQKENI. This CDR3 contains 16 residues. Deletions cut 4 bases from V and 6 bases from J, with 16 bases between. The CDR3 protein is CASSLTGTEGNSPLHF. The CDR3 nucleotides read TGTGCCAGCTCACTTACAGGGACCGAGGGTAATTCACCCCTCCACTTT.

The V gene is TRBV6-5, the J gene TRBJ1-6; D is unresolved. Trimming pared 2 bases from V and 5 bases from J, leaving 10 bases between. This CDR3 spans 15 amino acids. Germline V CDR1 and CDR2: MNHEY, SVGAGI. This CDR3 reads CASSYDEGNNSPLHF. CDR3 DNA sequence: TGTGCCAGCAGTTACGATGAGGGAAATAATTCACCCCTCCACTTT.

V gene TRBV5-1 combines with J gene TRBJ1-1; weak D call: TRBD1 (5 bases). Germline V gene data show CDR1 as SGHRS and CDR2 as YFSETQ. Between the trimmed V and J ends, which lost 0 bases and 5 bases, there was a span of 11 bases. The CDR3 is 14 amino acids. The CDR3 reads CASSLAQAGTEAFF. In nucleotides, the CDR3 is TGCGCCAGCAGCTTGGCCCAAGCAGGGACTGAAGCTTTCTTT. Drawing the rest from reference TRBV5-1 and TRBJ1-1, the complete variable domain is KAGVTQTPRYLIKTRGQQVTLSCSPISGHRSVSWYQQTPGQGLQFLFEYFSETQRNKGNFPGRFSGRQFSNSRSEMNVSTLELGDSALYLCASSLAQAGTEAFFGQGTRLTVV.

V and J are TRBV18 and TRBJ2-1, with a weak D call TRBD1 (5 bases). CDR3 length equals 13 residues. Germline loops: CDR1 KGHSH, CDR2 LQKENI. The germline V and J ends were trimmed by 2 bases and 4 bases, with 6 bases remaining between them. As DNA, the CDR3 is TGTGCCAGCTCACCAAAGGGGTACAATGAGCAGTTCTTC. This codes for CASSPKGYNEQFF.

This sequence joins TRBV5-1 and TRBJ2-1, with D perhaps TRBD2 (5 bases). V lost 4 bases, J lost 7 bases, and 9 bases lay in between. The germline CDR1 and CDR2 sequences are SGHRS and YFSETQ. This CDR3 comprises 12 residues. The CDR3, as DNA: TGCGCCAGCAGCCTGCCGGGGAATGAGCAGTTCTTC. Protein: CASSLPGNEQFF. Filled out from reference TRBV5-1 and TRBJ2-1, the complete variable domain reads KAGVTQTPRYLIKTRGQQVTLSCSPISGHRSVSWYQQTPGQGLQFLFEYFSETQRNKGNFPGRFSGRQFSNSRSEMNVSTLELGDSALYLCASSLPGNEQFFGPGTRLTVL.

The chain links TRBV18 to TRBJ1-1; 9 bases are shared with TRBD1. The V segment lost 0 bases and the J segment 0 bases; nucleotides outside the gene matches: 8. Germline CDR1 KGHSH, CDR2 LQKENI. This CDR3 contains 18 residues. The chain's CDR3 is CASSPPNRGHALNTEAFF. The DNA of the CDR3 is TGTGCCAGCTCACCACCTAACAGGGGGCATGCCCTGAACACTGAAGCTTTCTTT. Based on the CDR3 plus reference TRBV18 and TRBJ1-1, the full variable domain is NAGVMQNPRHLVRRRGQEARLRCSPMKGHSHVYWYRQLPEEGLKFMVYLQKENIIDESGMPKERFSAEFPKEGPSILRIQQVVRGDSAAYFCASSPPNRGHALNTEAFFGQGTRLTVV.

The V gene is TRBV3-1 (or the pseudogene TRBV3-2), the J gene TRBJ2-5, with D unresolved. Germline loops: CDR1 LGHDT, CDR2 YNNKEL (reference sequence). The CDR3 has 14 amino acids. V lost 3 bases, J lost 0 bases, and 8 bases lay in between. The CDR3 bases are TGTGCCAGCAGCCACACAGTCGACCAAGAGACCCAGTACTTC. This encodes CASSHTVDQETQYF.

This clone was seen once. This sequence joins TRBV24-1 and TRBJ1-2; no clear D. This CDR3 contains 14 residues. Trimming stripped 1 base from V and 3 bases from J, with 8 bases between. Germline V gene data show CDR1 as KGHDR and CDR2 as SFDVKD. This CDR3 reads CATSDFGRDYGYTF. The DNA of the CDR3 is TGTGCCACCAGTGATTTCGGTCGGGACTATGGCTACACCTTC.

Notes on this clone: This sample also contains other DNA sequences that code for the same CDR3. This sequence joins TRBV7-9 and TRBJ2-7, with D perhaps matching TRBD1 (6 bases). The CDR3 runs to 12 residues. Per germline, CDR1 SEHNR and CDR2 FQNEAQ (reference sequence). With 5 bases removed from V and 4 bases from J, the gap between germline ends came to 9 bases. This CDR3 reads CASSLQGYEQYF. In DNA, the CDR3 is TGTGCCAGCAGCCTCCAGGGGTACGAGCAGTACTTC.